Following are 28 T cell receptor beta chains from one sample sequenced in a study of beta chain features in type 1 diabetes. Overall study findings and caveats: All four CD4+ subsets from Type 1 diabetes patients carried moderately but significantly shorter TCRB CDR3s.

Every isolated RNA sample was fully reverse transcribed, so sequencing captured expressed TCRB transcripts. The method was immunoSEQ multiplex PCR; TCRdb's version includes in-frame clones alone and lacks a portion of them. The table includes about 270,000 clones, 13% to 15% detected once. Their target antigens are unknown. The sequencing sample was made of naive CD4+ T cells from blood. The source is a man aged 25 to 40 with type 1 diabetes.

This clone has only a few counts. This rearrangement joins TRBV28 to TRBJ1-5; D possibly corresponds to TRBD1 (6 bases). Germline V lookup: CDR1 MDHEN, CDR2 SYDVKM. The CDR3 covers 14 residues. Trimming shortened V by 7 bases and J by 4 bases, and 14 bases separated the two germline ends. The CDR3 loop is CASTLGQLNQPQHF. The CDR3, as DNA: TGTGCCAGCACCCTCGGACAGCTTAATCAGCCCCAGCATTTT.

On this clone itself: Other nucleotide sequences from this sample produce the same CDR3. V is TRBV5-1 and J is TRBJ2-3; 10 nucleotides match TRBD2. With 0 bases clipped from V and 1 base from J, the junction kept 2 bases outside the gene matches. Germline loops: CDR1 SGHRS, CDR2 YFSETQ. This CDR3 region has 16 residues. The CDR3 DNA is TGCGCCAGCAGCTTGGCCCTAGCGGGAGGCACAGATACGCAGTATTTT. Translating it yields CASSLALAGGTDTQYF.

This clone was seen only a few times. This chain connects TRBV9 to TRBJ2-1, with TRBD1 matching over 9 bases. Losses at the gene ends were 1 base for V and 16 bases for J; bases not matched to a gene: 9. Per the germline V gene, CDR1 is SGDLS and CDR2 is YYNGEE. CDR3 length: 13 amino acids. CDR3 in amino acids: CASSVRTGDRIFF. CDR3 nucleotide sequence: TGTGCCAGCAGCGTAAGGACAGGGGATCGTATTTTCTTC.

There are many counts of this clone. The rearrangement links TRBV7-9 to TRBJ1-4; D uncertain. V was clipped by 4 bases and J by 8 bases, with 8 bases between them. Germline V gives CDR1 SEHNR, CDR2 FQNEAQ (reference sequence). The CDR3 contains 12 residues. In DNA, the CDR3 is TGTGCCAGCAGCTCCAGAGGCGAAAAACTGTTTTTT. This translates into CASSSRGEKLFF.

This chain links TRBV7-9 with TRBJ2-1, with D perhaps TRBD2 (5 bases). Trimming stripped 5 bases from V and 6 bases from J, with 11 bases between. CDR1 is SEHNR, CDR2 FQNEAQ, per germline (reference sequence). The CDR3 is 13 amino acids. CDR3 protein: CASSRGQANEQFF. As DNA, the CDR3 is TGTGCCAGCAGCCGAGGGCAAGCCAATGAGCAGTTCTTC. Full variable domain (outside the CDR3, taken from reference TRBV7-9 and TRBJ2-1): DTGVSQNPRHKITKRGQNVTFRCDPISEHNRLYWYRQTLGQGPEFLTYFQNEAQLEKSRLLSDRFSAERPKGSFSTLEIQRTEQGDSAMYLCASSRGQANEQFFGPGTRLTVL.

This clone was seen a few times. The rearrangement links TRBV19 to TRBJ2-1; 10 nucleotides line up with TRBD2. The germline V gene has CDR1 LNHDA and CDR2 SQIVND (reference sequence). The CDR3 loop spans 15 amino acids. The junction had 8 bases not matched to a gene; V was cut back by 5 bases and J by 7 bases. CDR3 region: CASSVVVAGGNEQFF. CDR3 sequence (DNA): TGTGCCAGTAGTGTCGTAGTAGCGGGGGGAAATGAGCAGTTCTTC.

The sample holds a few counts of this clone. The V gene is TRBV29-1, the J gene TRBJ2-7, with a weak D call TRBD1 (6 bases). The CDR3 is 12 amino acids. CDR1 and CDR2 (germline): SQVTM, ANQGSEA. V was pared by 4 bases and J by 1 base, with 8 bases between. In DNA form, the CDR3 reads TGCAGCGTTGCCCAGGGGTCCTACGAGCAGTACTTC. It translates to CSVAQGSYEQYF.

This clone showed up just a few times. The CDR3 DNA reads TGTGCCAGCAGAACCCAGGTTTTGGGTGGCTACACCTTC. Its protein is CASRTQVLGGYTF. The chain carries TRBV6-1 and TRBJ1-2; D is ambiguous. The CDR3 spans 13 residues. Between the trimmed V and J ends, which lost 6 bases and 7 bases, there was a span of 15 bases. Germline CDR1 and CDR2: MNHNS and SASEGT.

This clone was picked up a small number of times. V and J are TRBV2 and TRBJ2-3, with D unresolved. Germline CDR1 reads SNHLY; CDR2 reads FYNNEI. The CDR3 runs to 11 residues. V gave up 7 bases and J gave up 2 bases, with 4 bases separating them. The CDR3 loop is CASTYTDTQYF. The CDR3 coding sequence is TGTGCCAGCACTTACACAGATACGCAGTATTTT. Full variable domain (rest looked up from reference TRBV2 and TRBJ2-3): EPEVTQTPSHQVTQMGQEVILRCVPISNHLYFYWYRQILGQKVEFLVSFYNNEISEKSEIFDDQFSVERPDGSNFTLKIRSTKLEDSAMYFCASTYTDTQYFGPGTRLTVL.

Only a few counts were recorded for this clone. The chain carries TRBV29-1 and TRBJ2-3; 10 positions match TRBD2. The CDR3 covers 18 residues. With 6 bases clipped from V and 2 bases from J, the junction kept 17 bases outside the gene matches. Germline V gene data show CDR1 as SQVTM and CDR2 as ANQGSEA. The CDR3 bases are TGCAGCGTACTTACTAAAACTAGCGGGGCTCCACTCACAGATACGCAGTATTTT. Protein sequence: CSVLTKTSGAPLTDTQYF.

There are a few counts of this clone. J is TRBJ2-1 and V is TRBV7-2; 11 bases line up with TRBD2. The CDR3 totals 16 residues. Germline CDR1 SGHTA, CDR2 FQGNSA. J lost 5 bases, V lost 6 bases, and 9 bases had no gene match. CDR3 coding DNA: TGTGCCAGCAGGCGACAGACTAGCGGGAAAAACAATGAGCAGTTCTTC. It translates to CASRRQTSGKNNEQFF.

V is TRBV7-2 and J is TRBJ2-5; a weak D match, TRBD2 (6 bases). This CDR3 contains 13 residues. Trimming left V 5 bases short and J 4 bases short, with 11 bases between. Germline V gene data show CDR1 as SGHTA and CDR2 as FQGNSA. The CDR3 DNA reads TGTGCCAGCAGCGCGGGGACCGCAGAGACCCAGTACTTC. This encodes CASSAGTAETQYF.

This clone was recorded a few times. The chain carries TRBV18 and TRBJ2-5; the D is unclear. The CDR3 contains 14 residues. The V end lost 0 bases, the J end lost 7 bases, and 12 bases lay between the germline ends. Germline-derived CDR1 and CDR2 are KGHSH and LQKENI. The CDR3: CASSPPAPGVTQYF. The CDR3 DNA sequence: TGTGCCAGCTCACCACCAGCACCTGGTGTGACCCAGTACTTC.

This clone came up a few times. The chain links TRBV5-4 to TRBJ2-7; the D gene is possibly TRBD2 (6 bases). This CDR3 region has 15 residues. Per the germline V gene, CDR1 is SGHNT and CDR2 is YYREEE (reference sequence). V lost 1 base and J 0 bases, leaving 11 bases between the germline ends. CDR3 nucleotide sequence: TGTGCCAGCAGCTTGAGGAGGGAGAGCTCCTACGAGCAGTACTTC. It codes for CASSLRRESSYEQYF.

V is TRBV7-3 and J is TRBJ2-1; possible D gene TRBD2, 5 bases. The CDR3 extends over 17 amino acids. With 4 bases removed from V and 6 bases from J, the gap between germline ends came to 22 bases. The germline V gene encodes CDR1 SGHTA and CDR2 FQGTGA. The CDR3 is CASSSALGKVLGNEQFF. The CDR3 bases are TGTGCCAGCAGCTCCGCACTCGGGAAGGTTTTGGGCAATGAGCAGTTCTTC. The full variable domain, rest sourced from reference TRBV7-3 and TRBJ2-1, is GAGVSQTPSNKVTEKGKYVELRCDPISGHTALYWYRQSLGQGPEFLIYFQGTGAADDSGLPNDRFFAVRPEGSVSTLKIQRTERGDSAVYLCASSSALGKVLGNEQFFGPGTRLTVL.

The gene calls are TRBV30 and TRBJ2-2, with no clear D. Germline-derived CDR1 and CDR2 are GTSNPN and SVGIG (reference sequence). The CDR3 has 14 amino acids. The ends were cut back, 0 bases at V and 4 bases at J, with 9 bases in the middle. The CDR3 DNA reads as TGTGCCTGGAGTGTTATTAGTGGCACCGGGGAGCTGTTTTTT. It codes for CAWSVISGTGELFF.

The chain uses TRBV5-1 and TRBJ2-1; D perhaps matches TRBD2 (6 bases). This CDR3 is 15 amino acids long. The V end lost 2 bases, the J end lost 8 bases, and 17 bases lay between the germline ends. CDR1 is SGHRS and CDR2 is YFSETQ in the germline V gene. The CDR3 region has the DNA TGCGCCAGCAGCTTTGATGGACTAAACGCCCATGAGCAGTTCTTC. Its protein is CASSFDGLNAHEQFF.

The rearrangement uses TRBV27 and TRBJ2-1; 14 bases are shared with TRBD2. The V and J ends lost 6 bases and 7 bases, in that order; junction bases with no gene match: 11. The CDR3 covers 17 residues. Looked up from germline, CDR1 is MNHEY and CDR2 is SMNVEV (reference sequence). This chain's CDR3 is CASSPIVGTSGRNEQFF. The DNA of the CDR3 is TGTGCCAGCAGCCCGATCGTCGGGACTAGCGGGAGAAATGAGCAGTTCTTC.

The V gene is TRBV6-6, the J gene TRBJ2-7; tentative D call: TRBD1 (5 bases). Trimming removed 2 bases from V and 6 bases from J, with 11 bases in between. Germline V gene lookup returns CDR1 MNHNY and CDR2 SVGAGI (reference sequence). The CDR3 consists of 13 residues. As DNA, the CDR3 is TGTGCCAGCAGTTACGAGACAGTACTCGAGCAGTACTTC. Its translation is CASSYETVLEQYF.

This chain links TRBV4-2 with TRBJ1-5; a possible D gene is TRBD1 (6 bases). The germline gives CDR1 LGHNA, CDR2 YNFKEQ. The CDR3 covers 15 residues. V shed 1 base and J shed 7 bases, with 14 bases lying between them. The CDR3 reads CASSQGYRDRQPQHF. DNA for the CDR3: TGTGCCAGCAGCCAAGGGTACAGGGACCGACAGCCCCAGCATTTT.

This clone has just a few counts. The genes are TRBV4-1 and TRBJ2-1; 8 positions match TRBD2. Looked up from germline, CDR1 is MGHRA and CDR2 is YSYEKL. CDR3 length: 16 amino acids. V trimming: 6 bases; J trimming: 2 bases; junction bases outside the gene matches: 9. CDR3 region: CASRRIAGPPYNEQFF. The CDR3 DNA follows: TGCGCCAGCAGAAGGATAGCGGGACCCCCCTACAATGAGCAGTTCTTC.

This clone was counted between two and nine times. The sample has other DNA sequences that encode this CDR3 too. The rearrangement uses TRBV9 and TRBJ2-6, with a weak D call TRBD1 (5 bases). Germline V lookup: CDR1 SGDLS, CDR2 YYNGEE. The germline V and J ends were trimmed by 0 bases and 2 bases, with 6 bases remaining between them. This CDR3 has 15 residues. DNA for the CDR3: TGTGCCAGCAGCGTAGCAGGGACTGGGGCCAACGTCCTGACTTTC. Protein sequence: CASSVAGTGANVLTF.

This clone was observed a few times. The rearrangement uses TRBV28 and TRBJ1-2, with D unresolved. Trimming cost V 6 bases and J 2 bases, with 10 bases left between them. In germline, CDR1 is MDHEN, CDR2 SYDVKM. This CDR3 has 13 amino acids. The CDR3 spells CASRSRQNYGYTF. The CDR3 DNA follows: TGTGCCAGCAGATCCAGGCAAAACTATGGCTACACCTTC.

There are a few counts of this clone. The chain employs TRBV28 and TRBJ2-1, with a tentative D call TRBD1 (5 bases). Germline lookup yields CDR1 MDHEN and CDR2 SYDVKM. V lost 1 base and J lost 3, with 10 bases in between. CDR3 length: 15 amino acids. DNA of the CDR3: TGTGCCAGCAGTTTATTTGACAGATACTACAATGAGCAGTTCTTC. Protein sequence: CASSLFDRYYNEQFF.

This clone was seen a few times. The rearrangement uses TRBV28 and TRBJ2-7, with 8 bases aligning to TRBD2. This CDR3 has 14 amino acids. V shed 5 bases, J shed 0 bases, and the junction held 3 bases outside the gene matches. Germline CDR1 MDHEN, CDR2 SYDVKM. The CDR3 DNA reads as TGTGCCAGCAGTCTAAGCGGGAGCTCCTACGAGCAGTACTTC. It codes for CASSLSGSSYEQYF.

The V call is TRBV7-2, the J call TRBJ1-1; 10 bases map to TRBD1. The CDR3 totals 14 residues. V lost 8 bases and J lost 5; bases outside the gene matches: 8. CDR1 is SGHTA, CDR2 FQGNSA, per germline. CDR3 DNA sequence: TGTGCCAGCTTTCCGGGACAGGGGCGGACTGAAGCTTTCTTT. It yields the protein CASFPGQGRTEAFF.

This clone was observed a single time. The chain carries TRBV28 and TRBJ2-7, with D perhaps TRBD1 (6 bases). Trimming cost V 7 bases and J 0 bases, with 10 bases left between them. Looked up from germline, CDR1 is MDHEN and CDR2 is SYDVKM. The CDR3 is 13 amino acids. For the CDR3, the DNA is TGTGCCAGCAACTTACAGGGCTCCTACGAGCAGTACTTC. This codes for CASNLQGSYEQYF.

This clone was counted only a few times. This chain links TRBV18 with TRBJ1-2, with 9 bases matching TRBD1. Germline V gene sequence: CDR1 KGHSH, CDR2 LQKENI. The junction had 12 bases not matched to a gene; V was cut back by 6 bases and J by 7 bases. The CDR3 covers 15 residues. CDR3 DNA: TGTGCCAGCTCCCATCGGGACAGGGTATCGTCTGGCTACACCTTC. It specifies CASSHRDRVSSGYTF.